The clone carrying this T cell receptor beta chain appeared many times. Its antigen is as yet unknown. This specimen comes from a study of regulatory T cells in long-lasting Graves disease. Library construction for TCR beta used iRepertoire HTBI primers and Arm-PCR of CDR3 regions. A single record per CDR3 protein comes from TCRdb applying MiXCR to the multiplex PCR reads. Among about 610,000 distinct CDR3 sequences, about 16% were seen once, and the ten largest hold 12%. The CDR3 totals 14 residues. The ends were cut back, 4 bases at V and 4 bases at J, with 13 bases in the middle. Germline loops: CDR1 KGHSH, CDR2 LQKENI. Time point reported: newly diagnosed GD, antithyroid drugs for less than 3 months. PBMCs were the source of the RNA used for TCR sequencing. Enrollment of patients was through an endocrinology department in Xi'an, China. The study, taken as a whole, reports: Persistent patients shared fewer than 3,500 public clonotypes among themselves. Newly diagnosed patients shared fewer, at under 1,000. Having few samples may have compromised the accuracy.

These data are also associated with another study on T cells in Graves' hyperthyroidism and ophthalmopathy. That investigation notes: HTBI primers were the set used in a first-round RT-PCR of the TCR CDR3.

The receptor comes from a man aged 18 to 29 with Graves disease. The sample in question was peripheral blood mononuclear cells (PBMCs), obtained at new diagnosis, from a patient treated with antithyroid drugs. This sequence joins TRBV18 and TRBJ1-2; TRBD1 might be the D (5 bases). The CDR3: CASSLQTELYGYTF. The CDR3 DNA is TGTGCCAGCTCACTCCAGACAGAGCTCTATGGCTACACCTTC.